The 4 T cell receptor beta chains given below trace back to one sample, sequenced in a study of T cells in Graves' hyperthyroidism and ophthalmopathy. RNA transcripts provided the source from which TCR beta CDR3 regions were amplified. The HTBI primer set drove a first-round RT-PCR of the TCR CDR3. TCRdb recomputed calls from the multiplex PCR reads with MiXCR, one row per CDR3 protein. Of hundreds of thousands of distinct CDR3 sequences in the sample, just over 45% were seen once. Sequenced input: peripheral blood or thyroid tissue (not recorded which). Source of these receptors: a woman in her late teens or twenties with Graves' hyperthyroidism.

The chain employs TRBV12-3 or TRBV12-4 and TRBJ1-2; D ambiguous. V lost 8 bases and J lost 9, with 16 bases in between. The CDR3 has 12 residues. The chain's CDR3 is CASSPRQVSYTF. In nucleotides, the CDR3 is TGTGCCAGCTCACCTCGGCAAGTGAGCTACACCTTC.

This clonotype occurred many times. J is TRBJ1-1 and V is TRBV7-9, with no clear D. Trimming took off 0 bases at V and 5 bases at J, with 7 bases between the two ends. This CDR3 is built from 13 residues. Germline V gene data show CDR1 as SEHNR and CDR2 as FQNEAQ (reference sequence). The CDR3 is CASSLAEGTEAFF. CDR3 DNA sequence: TGTGCCAGCAGCTTAGCGGAGGGAACTGAAGCTTTCTTT.

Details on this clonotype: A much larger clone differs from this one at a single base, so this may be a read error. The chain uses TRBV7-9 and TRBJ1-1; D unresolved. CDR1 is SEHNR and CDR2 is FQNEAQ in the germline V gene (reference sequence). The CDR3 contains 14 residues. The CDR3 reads CASSLGWLNTGAFF. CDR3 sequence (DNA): TGTGCCAGCAGCTTAGGTTGGTTGAACACTGGAGCTTTCTTT. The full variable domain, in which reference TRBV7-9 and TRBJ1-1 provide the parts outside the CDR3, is DTGVSQNPRHKITKRGQNVTFRCDPISEHNRLYWYRQTLGQGPEFLTYFQNEAQLEKSRLLSDRFSAERPKGSFSTLEIQRTEQGDSAMYLCASSLGWLNTGAFFGQGTRLTVV.

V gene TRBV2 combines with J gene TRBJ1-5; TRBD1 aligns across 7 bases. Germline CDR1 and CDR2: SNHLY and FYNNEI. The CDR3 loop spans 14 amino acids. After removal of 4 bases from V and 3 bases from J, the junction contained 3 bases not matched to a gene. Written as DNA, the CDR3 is TGTGCCAGCAGTGCAGGACAGGACAATCAGCCCCAGCATTTT. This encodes CASSAGQDNQPQHF.